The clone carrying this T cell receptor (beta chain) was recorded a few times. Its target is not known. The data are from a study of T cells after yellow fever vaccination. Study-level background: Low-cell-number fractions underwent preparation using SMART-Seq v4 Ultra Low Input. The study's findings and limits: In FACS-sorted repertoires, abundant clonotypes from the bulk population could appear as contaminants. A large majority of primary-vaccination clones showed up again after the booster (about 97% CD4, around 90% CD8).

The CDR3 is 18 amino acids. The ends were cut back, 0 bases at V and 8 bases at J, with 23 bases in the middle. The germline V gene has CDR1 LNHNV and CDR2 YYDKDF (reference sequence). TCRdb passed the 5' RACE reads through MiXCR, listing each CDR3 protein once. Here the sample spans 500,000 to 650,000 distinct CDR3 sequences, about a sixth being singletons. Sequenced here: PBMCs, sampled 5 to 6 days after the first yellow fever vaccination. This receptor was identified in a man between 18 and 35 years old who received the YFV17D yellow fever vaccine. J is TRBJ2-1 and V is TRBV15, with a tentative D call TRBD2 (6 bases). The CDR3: CATSRDFGRGQGGDEQFF. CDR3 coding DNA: TGTGCCACCAGCAGAGATTTTGGCCGAGGGCAGGGCGGGGATGAGCAGTTCTTC.